The clone carrying this T cell receptor beta chain was seen only a few times. The data are from a study of blood T cell repertoires in COVID-19. Study-level background: Samples came from the United States, Italy and Spain, spanning acute and convalescent COVID-19. T cells, B-cell-depleted T cells, or PBMCs supplied cDNA or gDNA.

The CDR3 runs 15 residues. Trimming cost V 3 bases and J 3 bases; bases outside gene matches: 5. The germline V gene encodes CDR1 SGHNT and CDR2 YYREEE (reference sequence). Original processing notes: Cell counts per sample came from amplifying reference gene primers. Clones were sequenced by immunoSEQ multiplex PCR, and TCRdb holds only the in-frame ones, with some missing. Clonal size and the V and J genes are those of that table, whereas D and trimming came from the DNA. The sample contains tens of thousands of clones, about 76% of which appear only once. This sequence was found in a woman of 80 years or more with active or convalescent COVID-19. Specimen: peripheral blood. The chain links TRBV5-4 to TRBJ2-1, with 8 bases that match TRBD1. CDR3 in amino acids: CASSSPGQGYNEQFF. As DNA, the CDR3 is TGTGCCAGCAGCTCCCCCGGACAGGGCTACAATGAGCAGTTCTTC.